These 11 T cell receptor delta chains were all obtained from the same sample, sequenced in a study of gamma-delta T cells after stem cell transplantation. TCRdb applied CATT to the RT-PCR reads for clone calling. This sample carries approximately 1,000 delta-chain clones, about 3% of them seen once, and the ten largest clones take roughly 69%. Sample: gamma-delta T cells. All receptors come from a human donor. It is not recorded whose cells these are; they may come from a transplant donor.

This clone was recorded a few times. This may stem from a read error, because a much larger clone lies one nucleotide away. The chain combines TRDV1 with TRDJ3, with 12 bases fitting TRDD3. CDR1 TSWWSYY and CDR2 QGS come from the germline V gene. The CDR3 sequence is 30 residues long. CDR3 nucleotides: TGTGCTGTTGGGGAACCAAAACCCTCGATCCTACTGAGTGTTAACTGGGGGATACCCGCGAGCTCCTGGGACACCCGACAGATGTTTTTC. Translation: CAVGEPKPSILLSVNWGIPASSWDTRQMFF.

About this clone: A single base is all that separates this from a far larger clone, so a read error is likely. The sample holds other DNA sequences that translate to the same CDR3. The gene calls are TRDV2 and TRDJ1; 12 nucleotides align to TRDD3. CDR3 size: 19 residues. V was clipped by 1 base and J by 0 bases; unmatched bases: 11. Germline values: CDR1 GEAIGNYY, CDR2 EKD. CDR3 in amino acids: CACDTLSLGDTVDTDKLIF. CDR3 DNA sequence: TGTGCCTGTGACACTTTATCACTGGGGGATACAGTGGACACCGATAAACTCATCTTT.

By share, this clone counts as medium-sized. This sample also contains other DNA sequences that code for the same CDR3. The V and J genes are TRDV1 and TRDJ1; 11 bases are shared with TRDD3. The junction had 17 bases not matched to a gene; V was cut back by 0 bases and J by 2 bases. This CDR3 comprises 21 residues. Germline lookup yields CDR1 TSWWSYY and CDR2 QGS. The CDR3, as DNA: TGTGCTCTTGGGGAACTATCCTTCCTCTGGGGGATACCCAGGTTTACCGATAAACTCATCTTT. Translating gives CALGELSFLWGIPRFTDKLIF.

This clone has just a few counts. The protein recorded in TCRdb matches a much larger clone and deviates from this DNA's translation at residue 12, suggesting a read error; the protein here is obtained by translating the DNA. The chain carries TRDV3 and TRDJ1; 8 bases match TRDD3. This CDR3 has 16 residues. Per the germline V gene, CDR1 is TVYSNPD and CDR2 is GDNSRS (reference sequence). The CDR3 region has the DNA TGTGCCCATAGGCTCTGGGGGACACCGTACACCGGTAAACTCATCTTT. Residues: CAHRLWGTPYTGKLIF. The complete variable domain, with remaining parts taken from reference TRDV3 and TRDJ1, reads CDKVTQSSPDQTVASGSEVVLLCTYDTVYSNPDLFWYRIRPDYSFQFVFYGDNSRSEGADFTQGRFSVKHILTQKAFHLVISPVRTEDSATYYCAHRLWGTPYTGKLIFGKGTRVTVEP.

This clone was counted between two and nine times. This chain connects TRDV1 to TRDJ1; 12 positions agree with TRDD3. With 4 bases clipped from V and 0 bases from J, the junction kept 18 bases outside the gene matches. CDR1 and CDR2 (germline): TSWWSYY, QGS. This CDR3 region has 21 residues. The CDR3 reads CALGAEGYWGIPTLYTDKLIF. In nucleotides, the CDR3 is TGTGCTCTTGGGGCCGAGGGGTACTGGGGGATACCGACCCTTTACACCGATAAACTCATCTTT.

In regard to this clone: A much larger clone sits a single nucleotide away, making a read error possible. J is TRDJ1 and V is TRDV1; 10 bases line up with TRDD3. This CDR3 has 19 residues. Unmatched junction bases numbered 10, after V lost 0 bases and J lost 0 bases. Germline V CDR1 and CDR2: TSWWSYY, QGS. CDR3 in DNA: TGTGCTCTTGGGGAACTCTCGTACTGGGGGATGGGGTACACCGATAAACTCATCTTT. It is translated as CALGELSYWGMGYTDKLIF.

This clone was found a few times. Given a much more abundant clone one base away, this may be a read error. This chain uses TRDV1 with TRDJ2; 10 bases agree with TRDD3. The V gene's germline CDR1 is TSWWSYY and CDR2 QGS. This CDR3 contains 24 residues. The CDR3 coding sequence is TGTGCTCTTGGGGACCCTCGGGATTACCCGGTACTGGGGGATGGATTGTGGGATACAGCACAACCCTTCTTT. As protein: CALGDPRDYPVLGDGLWDTAQPFF.

This clone counts as medium-sized. The chain couples TRDV1 to TRDJ1, with TRDD3 matching 11 bases. The CDR3 consists of 25 residues. The junction had 29 bases not matched to a gene; V was cut back by 0 bases and J by 2 bases. Germline V gene lookup returns CDR1 TSWWSYY and CDR2 QGS. The CDR3 DNA follows: TGTGCTCTTGGGGAACTGCAGGGGTCTACGGTCCAACGTTGGGGGATACGAGGAAAGACCGATAAACTCATCTTT. It specifies CALGELQGSTVQRWGIRGKTDKLIF.

J is TRDJ1 and V is TRDV1, with 11 positions matching TRDD3. The CDR3 sequence is 17 residues long. J was trimmed by 0 bases and V by 9 bases; bases with no gene match: 12. Per germline, CDR1 TSWWSYY and CDR2 QGS. CDR3 protein: CALTKYWGIINTDKLIF. The DNA of the CDR3 is TGTGCTCTCACCAAGTACTGGGGGATAATAAACACCGATAAACTCATCTTT.

Within the sample, this clone is medium-sized. The chain is built from TRDV1 and TRDJ1, with 8 bases identical to TRDD3. The germline CDR1 and CDR2 sequences are TSWWSYY and QGS. V dropped 0 bases and J dropped 3; count of bases not matched to a gene: 21. The CDR3 length is 21 residues. The CDR3, as DNA: TGTGCTCTTGGGGAACTTCGATATCCGCTCCGTCCATACTGGGGGCCCGATAAACTCATCTTT. This codes for CALGELRYPLRPYWGPDKLIF.

In regard to this clone: This likely reflects a read error, since a far larger clone is one base away. This sample also contains other DNA sequences that code for the same CDR3. J is TRDJ1 and V is TRDV2, with 13 bases identical to TRDD3. The CDR3 runs to 19 residues. The germline V gene encodes CDR1 GEAIGNYY and CDR2 EKD. The CDR3 DNA follows: TGCGCCTGTGACACCGTTACGAGTACTGGGGGATACGCCGGCGATAAACTCATCTTT. Translation gives CACDTVTSTGGYAGDKLIF.